This T cell receptor (beta chain) originates from a study of naive and memory T cell subsets. Trimming removed 3 bases at V and 7 bases at J, with 7 bases between. CDR1 and CDR2 (germline): MDHEN, SYDVKM. This CDR3 comprises 11 residues. The beta constant-region primer was an equimolar mix of two oligonucleotides covering TRBC1 and TRBC2. Ligation attached a single-stranded oligonucleotide with a 12-nucleotide UMI and the SP2 primer to the cDNA 3' end. Four rounds of PCR amplified the ligated cDNA using nested alpha and beta constant-region primers plus SP2. TCRdb re-analysed the UMI-ligation and nested PCR reads in MiXCR, keeping a single row per CDR3 protein. The sample lists roughly 140,000 distinct CDR3 sequences, approximately 15% occurring once. As concerns this clonotype: Its specificity is unknown.

Study findings and constraints: Gini index rose across naive, CM, EM and EMRA in CD4 and CD8. Possibly reflecting memory cells re-expressing CD45RA, a few larger clonotypes occurred in naive repertoires, especially CD8.

This receptor was obtained from a human donor in good health. The sequenced material came from naive CD4+ T cells from blood. This sequence joins TRBV28 and TRBJ2-7; D unresolved. The CDR3 sequence is CASSFGLEQYF. CDR3 DNA sequence: TGTGCCAGCAGTTTCGGGCTGGAGCAGTACTTC.